This record concerns one TCR beta chain sequence. Its antigen is currently unknown. This sample is part of a study of T-cell memory formation after mild COVID-19. Overall study: TCR clusters showed largely donor specificity.

A 5'RACE reaction primed in the constant segment made cDNA libraries of TCR alpha and TCR beta, and these carried sample barcodes and UMIs. A single record per CDR3 protein comes from TCRdb applying MiXCR to the 5' RACE reads. The table records hundreds of thousands of distinct CDR3 sequences, about a sixth of them present only once. Study results and limitations: Cross-reactive memory apparently joined, as some responding clones appeared in pre-infection memory. Clones which contracted sat mainly in CM and EM if CD4+, and in EMRA if CD8+.

Trimming pared 0 bases from V and 0 bases from J, leaving 14 bases between. The CDR3 is 17 residues long. Per the germline V gene, CDR1 is MGHRA and CDR2 is YSYEKL. The sequence derives from an adult woman who had mild COVID-19 (a few samples of this study predate the infection). Cell type and time point are not known. The genes are TRBV4-1 and TRBJ2-5, with TRBD2 as a possible D gene (5 bases). Sequences were obtained from PBMCs or a T cell subset sorted from them (not recorded which). The CDR3: CASSQDALGEYQETQYF. CDR3 nucleotides: TGCGCCAGCAGCCAAGACGCCCTGGGAGAGTACCAAGAGACCCAGTACTTC.